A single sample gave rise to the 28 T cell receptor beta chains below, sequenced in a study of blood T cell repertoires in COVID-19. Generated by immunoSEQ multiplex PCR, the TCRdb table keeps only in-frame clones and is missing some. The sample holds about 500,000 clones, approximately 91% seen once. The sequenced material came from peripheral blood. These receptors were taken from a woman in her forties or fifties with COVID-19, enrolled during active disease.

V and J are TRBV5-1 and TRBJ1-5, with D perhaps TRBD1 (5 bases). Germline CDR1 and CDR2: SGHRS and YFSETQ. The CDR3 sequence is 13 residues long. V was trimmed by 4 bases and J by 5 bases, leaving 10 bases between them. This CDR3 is CASSLTADQPQHF. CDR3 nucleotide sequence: TGCGCCAGCAGCCTGACAGCCGATCAGCCCCAGCATTTT.

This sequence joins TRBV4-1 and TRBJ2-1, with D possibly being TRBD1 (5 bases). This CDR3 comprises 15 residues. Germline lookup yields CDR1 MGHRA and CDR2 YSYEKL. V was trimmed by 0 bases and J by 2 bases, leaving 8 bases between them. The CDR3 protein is CASSQEGRTYNEQFF. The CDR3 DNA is TGCGCCAGCAGCCAAGAGGGGCGGACCTACAATGAGCAGTTCTTC.

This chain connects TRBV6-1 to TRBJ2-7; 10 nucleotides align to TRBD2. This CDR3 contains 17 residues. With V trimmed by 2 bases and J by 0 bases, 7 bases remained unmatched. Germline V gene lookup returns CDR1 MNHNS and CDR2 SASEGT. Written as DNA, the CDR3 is TGTGCCAGCAGTGAACTGGCTAGCGGGGGTGTCTCCTACGAGCAGTACTTC. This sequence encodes CASSELASGGVSYEQYF.

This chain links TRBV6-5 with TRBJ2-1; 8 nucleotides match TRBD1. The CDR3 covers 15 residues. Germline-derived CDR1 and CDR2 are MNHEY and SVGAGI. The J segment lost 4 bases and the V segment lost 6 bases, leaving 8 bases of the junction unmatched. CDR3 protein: CASSSTGGKYNEQFF. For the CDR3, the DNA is TGTGCCAGCAGCTCTACAGGGGGGAAGTACAATGAGCAGTTCTTC.

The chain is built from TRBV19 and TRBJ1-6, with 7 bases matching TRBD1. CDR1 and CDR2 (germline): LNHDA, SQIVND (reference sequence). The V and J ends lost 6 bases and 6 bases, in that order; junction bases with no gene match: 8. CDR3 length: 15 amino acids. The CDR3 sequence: CASSTVRQGNSPLHF. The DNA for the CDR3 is TGTGCCAGTAGCACAGTCAGACAGGGTAATTCACCCCTCCACTTT. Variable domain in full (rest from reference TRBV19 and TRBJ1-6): DGGITQSPKYLFRKEGQNVTLSCEQNLNHDAMYWYRQDPGQGLRLIYYSQIVNDFQKGDIAEGYSVSREKKESFPLTVTSAQKNPTAFYLCASSTVRQGNSPLHFGNGTRLTVT.

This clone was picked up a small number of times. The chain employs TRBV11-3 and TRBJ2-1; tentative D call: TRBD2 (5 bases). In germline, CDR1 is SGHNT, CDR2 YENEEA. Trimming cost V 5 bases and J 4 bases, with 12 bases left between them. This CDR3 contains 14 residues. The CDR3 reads CASSQSPGYNEQFF. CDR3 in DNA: TGTGCCAGCAGCCAGTCTCCGGGGTACAATGAGCAGTTCTTC.

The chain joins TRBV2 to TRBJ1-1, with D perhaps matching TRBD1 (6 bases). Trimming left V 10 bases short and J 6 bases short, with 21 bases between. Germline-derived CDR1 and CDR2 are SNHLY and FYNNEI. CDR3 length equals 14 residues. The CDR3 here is CATQFYREIPEAFF. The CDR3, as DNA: TGTGCCACCCAATTCTACAGGGAAATCCCTGAAGCTTTCTTT.

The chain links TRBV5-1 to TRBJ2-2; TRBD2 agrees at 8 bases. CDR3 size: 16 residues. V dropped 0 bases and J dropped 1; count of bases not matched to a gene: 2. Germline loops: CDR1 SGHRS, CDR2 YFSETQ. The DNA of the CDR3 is TGCGCCAGCAGCTTGGGGCTAGCGGGGAACACCGGGGAGCTGTTTTTT. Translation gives CASSLGLAGNTGELFF.

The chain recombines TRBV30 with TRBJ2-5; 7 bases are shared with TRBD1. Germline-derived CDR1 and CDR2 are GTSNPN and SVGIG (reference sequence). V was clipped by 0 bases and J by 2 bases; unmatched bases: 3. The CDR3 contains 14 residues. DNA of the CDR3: TGTGCCTGGAGTGTCGCACAGGGGCAAGAGACCCAGTACTTC. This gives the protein CAWSVAQGQETQYF.

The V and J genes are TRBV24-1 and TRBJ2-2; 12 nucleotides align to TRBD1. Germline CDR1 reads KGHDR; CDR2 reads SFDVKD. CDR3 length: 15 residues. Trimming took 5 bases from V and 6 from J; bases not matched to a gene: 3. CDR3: CATSGGQGASGELFF. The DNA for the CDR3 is TGTGCCACCAGTGGGGGACAGGGGGCATCCGGGGAGCTGTTTTTT.

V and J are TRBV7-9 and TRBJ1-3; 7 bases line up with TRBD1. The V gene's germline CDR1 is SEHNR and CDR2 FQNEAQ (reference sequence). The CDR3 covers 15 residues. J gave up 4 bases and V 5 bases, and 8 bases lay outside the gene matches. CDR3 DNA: TGTGCCAGCAGCCACGGACAGGCTGGGGGAAACACCATATATTTT. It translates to CASSHGQAGGNTIYF.

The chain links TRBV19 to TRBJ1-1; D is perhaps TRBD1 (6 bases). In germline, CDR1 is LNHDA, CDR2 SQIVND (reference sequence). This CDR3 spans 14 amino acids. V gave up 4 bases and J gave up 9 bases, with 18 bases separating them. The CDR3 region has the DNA TGTGCCAGTAGTAGGAAAGACAGGTCCATTCAAGCTTTCTTT. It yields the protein CASSRKDRSIQAFF.

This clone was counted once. The CDR3 DNA follows: TGTGCCAGCAGTCCCCCCGACACGGCCGAGCAGTACTTC. Amino acids: CASSPPDTAEQYF. The chain recombines TRBV28 with TRBJ2-7; D is unresolved. The germline V gene has CDR1 MDHEN and CDR2 SYDVKM. V was cut by 5 bases and J by 6 bases, with 14 bases left in between. The CDR3 is made up of 13 amino acids. Full variable domain (rest looked up from reference TRBV28 and TRBJ2-7): DVKVTQSSRYLVKRTGEKVFLECVQDMDHENMFWYRQDPGLGLRLIYFSYDVKMKEKGDIPEGYSVSREKKERFSLILESASTNQTSMYLCASSPPDTAEQYFGPGTRLTVT.

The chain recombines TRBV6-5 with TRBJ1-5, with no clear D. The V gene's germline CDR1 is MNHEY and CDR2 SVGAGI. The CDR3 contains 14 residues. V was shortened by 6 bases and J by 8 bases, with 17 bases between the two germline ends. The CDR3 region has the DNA TGTGCCAGCAGGACCTACGCGAAGGAGGAGCCCCAGCATTTT. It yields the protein CASRTYAKEEPQHF.

The CDR3 coding sequence is TGTGCCACCAGTGATGAACAGGGCTACGAGCAGTACTTC. As protein: CATSDEQGYEQYF. This chain links TRBV24-1 with TRBJ2-7; D might be TRBD1 (6 bases). The CDR3 sequence is 13 residues long. Per germline, CDR1 KGHDR and CDR2 SFDVKD. The V and J ends lost 3 bases and 3 bases respectively, with 8 bases between them.

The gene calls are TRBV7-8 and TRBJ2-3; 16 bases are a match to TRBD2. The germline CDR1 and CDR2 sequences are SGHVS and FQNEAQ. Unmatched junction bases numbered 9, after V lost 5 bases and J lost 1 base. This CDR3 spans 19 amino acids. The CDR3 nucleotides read TGTGCCAGCAGCCAGCGGGGACTAGCGGGGGGGTCTGGCACAGATACGCAGTATTTT. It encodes CASSQRGLAGGSGTDTQYF.

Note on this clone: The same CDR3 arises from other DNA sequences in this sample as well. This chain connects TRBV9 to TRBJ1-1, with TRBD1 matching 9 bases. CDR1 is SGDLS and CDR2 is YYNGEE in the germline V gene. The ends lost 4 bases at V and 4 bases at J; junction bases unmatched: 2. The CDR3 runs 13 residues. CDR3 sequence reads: CASSRQGGTEAFF. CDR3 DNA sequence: TGTGCCAGCAGCCGACAGGGGGGCACTGAAGCTTTCTTT.

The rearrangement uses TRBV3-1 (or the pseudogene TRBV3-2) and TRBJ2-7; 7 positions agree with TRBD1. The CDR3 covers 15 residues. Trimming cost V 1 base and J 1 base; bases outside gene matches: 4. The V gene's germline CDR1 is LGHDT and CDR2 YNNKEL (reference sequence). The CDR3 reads CASSQGRQGSYEQYF. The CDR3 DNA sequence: TGTGCCAGCAGCCAAGGGAGACAGGGTTCCTACGAGCAGTACTTC.

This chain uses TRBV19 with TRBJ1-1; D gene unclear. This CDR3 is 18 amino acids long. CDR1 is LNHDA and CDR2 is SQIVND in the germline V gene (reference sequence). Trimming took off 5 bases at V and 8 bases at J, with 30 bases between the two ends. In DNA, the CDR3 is TGTGCCAGTAGTTTCCTTACCTTCTCCCCCCTAGGACCGGGAGAAGCTTTCTTT. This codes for CASSFLTFSPLGPGEAFF.

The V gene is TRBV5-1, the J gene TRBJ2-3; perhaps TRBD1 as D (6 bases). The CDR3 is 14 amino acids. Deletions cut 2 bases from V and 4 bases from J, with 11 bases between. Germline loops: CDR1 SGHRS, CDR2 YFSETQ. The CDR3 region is CASSFQGSADTQYF. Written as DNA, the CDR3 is TGCGCCAGCAGCTTTCAGGGGAGTGCAGATACGCAGTATTTT.

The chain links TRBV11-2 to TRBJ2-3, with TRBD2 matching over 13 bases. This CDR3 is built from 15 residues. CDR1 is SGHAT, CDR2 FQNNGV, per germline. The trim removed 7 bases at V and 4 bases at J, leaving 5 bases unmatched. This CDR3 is CASTWTSGGPDTQYF. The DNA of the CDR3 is TGTGCCAGCACCTGGACTAGCGGGGGACCAGATACGCAGTATTTT.

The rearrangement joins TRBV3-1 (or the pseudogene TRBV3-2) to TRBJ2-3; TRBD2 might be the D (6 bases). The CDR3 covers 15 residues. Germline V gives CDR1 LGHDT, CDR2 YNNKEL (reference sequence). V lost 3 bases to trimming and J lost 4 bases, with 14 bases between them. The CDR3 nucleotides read TGTGCCAGCAGCCAGGCGGGACGGATTGCAGATACGCAGTATTTT. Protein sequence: CASSQAGRIADTQYF.

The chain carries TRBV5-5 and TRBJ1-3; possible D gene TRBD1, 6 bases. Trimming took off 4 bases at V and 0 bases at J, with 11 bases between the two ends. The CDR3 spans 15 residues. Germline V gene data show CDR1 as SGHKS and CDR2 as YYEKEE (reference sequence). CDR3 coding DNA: TGTGCCAGCAGCGATACAGGGTACTCTGGAAACACCATATATTTT. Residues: CASSDTGYSGNTIYF. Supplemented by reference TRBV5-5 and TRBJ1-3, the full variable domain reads DAGVTQSPTHLIKTRGQQVTLRCSPISGHKSVSWYQQVLGQGPQFIFQYYEKEERGRGNFPDRFSARQFPNYSSELNVNALLLGDSALYLCASSDTGYSGNTIYFGEGSWLTVV.

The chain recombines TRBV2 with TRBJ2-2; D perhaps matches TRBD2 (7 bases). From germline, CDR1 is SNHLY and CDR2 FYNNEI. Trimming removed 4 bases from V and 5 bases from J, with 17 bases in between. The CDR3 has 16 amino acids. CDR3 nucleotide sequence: TGTGCCAGCAGTGCTTGGGGAGGGGGGTTGACCGGGGAGCTGTTTTTT. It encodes CASSAWGGGLTGELFF. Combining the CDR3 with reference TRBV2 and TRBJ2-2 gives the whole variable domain EPEVTQTPSHQVTQMGQEVILRCVPISNHLYFYWYRQILGQKVEFLVSFYNNEISEKSEIFDDQFSVERPDGSNFTLKIRSTKLEDSAMYFCASSAWGGGLTGELFFGEGSRLTVL.

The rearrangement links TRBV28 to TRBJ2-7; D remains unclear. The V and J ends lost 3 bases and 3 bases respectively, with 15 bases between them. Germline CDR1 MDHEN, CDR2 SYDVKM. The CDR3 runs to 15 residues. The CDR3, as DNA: TGTGCCAGCAGTTTTGTGGGTTCCAGGAACTACGAGCAGTACTTC. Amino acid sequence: CASSFVGSRNYEQYF.

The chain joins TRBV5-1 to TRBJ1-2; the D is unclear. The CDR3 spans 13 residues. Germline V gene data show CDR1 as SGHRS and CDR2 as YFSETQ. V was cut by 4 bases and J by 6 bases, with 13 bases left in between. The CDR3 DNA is TGCGCCAGCAGCCTGAGAGGGCGGGATGGCTACACCTTC. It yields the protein CASSLRGRDGYTF.

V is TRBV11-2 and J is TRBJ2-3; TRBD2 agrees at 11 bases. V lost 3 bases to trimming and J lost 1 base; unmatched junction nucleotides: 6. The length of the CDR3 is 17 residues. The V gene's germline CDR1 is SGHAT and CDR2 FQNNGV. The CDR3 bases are TGTGCCAGCAGCTTGATTAGCGGGGGGGCACGCACAGATACGCAGTATTTT. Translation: CASSLISGGARTDTQYF.

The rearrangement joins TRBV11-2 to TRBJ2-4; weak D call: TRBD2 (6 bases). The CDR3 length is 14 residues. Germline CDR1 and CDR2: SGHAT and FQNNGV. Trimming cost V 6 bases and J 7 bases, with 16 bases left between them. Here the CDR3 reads CASSPVAGPNIQYF. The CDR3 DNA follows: TGTGCCAGCAGTCCAGTCGCGGGGCCTAACATTCAGTACTTC.